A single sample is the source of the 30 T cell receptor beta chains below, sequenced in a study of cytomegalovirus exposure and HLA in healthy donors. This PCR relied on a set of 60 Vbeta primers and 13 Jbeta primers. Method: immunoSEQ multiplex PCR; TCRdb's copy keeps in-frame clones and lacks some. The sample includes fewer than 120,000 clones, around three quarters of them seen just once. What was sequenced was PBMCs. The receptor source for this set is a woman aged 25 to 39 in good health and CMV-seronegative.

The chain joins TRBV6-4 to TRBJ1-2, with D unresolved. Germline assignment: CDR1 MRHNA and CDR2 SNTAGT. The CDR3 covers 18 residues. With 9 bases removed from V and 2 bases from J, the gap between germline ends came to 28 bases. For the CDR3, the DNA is TGTGCCAGACTGCTCAGAGAAAGAGGACGGGATTCCAACTATGGCTACACCTTC. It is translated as CARLLRERGRDSNYGYTF.

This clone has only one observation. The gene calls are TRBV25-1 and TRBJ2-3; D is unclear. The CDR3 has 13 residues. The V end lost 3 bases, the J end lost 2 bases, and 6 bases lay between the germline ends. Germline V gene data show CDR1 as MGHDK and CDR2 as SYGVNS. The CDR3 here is CASSDTNTDTQYF. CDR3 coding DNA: TGTGCCAGCAGTGACACAAACACAGATACGCAGTATTTT. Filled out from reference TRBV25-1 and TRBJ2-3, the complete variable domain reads EADIYQTPRYLVIGTGKKITLECSQTMGHDKMYWYQQDPGMELHLIHYSYGVNSTEKGDLSSESTVSRIRTEHFPLTLESARPSHTSQYLCASSDTNTDTQYFGPGTRLTVL.

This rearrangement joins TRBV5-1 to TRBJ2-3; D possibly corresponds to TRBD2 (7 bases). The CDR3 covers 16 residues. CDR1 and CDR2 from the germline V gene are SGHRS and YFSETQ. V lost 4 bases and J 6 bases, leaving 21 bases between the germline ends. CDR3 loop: CASSRTGGAFLDTQYF. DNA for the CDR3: TGCGCCAGCAGCCGTACGGGGGGCGCCTTTTTGGATACGCAGTATTTT.

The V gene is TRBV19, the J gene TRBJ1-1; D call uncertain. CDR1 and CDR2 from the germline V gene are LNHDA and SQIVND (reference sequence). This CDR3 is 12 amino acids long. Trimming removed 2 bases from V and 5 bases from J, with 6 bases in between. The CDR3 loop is CASSIFGTEAFF. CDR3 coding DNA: TGTGCCAGTAGTATATTCGGGACTGAAGCTTTCTTT.

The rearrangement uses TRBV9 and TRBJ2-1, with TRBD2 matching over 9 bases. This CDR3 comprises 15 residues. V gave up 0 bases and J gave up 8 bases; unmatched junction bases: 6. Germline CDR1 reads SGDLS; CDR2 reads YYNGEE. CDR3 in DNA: TGTGCCAGCAGCGTAGTGGCTAGCGGGGAGCATGAGCAGTTCTTC. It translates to CASSVVASGEHEQFF.

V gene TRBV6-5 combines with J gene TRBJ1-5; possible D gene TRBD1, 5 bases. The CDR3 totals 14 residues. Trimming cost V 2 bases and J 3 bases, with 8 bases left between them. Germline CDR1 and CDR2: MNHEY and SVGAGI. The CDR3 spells CASSYRGHNQPQHF. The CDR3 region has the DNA TGTGCCAGCAGTTACAGGGGCCACAATCAGCCCCAGCATTTT.

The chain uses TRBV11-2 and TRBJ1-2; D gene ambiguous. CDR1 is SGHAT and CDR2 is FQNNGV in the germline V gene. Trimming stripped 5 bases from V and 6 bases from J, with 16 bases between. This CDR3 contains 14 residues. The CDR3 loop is CASSIISQSHGYTF. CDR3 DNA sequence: TGTGCCAGCAGCATCATCTCTCAGTCCCATGGCTACACCTTC.

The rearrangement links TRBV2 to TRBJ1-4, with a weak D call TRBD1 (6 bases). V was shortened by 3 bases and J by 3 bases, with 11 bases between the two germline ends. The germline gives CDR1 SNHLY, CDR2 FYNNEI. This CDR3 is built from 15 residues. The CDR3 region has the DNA TGTGCCAGCAGTGACTTAACAGGGCCTAATGAAAAACTGTTTTTT. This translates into CASSDLTGPNEKLFF.

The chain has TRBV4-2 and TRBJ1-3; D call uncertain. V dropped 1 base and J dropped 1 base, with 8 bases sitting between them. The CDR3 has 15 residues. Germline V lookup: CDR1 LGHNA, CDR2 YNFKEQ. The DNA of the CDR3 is TGTGCCAGCAGCCAAGCGTCCTTTTCTGGAAACACCATATATTTT. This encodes CASSQASFSGNTIYF.

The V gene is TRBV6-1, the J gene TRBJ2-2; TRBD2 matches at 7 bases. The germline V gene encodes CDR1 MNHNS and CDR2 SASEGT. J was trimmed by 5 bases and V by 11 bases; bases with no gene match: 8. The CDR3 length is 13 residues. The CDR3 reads CAGGGRGTGELFF. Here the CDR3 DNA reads TGTGCCGGGGGAGGGCGGGGGACCGGGGAGCTGTTTTTT.

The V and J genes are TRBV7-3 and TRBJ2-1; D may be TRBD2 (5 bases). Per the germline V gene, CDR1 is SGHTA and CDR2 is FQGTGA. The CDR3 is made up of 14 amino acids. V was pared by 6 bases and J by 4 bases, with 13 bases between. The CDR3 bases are TGTGCCAGCAGTTCACATACTAGTTACAATGAGCAGTTCTTC. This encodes CASSSHTSYNEQFF.

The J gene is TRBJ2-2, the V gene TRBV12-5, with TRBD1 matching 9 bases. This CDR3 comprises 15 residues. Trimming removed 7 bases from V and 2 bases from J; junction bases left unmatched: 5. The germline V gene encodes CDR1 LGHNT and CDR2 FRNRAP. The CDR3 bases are TGTGCTAGTGCCGACAGGGGGATAAACACCGGGGAGCTGTTTTTT. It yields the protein CASADRGINTGELFF.

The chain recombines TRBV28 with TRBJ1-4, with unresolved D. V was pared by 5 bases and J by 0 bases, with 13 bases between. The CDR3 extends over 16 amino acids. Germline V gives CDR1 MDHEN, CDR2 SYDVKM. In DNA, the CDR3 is TGTGCCAGCAGTCCCCAGTTAGGAGCAACTAATGAAAAACTGTTTTTT. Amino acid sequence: CASSPQLGATNEKLFF.

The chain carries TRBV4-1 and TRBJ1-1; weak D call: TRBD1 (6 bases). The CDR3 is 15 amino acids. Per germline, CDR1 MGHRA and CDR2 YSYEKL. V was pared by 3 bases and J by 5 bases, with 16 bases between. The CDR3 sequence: CASSQTHRVGTEAFF. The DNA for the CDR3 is TGCGCCAGCAGCCAGACCCACAGGGTGGGGACTGAAGCTTTCTTT.

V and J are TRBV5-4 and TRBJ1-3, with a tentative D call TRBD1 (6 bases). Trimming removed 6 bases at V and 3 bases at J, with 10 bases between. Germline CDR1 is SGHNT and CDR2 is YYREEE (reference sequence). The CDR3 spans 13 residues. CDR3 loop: CASTRDIGNTIYF. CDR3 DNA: TGTGCCAGCACCAGGGACATTGGAAACACCATATATTTT.

The CDR3 region is CASSLVSGQASYEQYF. Written as DNA, the CDR3 is TGTGCCAGCAGCTTAGTCTCGGGACAGGCCTCCTACGAGCAGTACTTC. The rearrangement uses TRBV7-9 and TRBJ2-7, with 8 nucleotides matching TRBD1. V gave up 1 base and J gave up 0 bases; unmatched junction bases: 5. Germline V CDR1 and CDR2: SEHNR, FQNEAQ (reference sequence). The CDR3 is 16 residues long.

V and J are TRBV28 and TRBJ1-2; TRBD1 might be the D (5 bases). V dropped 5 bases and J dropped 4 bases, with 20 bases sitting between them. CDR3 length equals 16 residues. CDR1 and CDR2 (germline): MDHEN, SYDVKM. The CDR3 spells CASSPPGLFVFYGYTF. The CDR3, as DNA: TGTGCCAGCAGTCCGCCGGGACTTTTTGTTTTCTATGGCTACACCTTC.

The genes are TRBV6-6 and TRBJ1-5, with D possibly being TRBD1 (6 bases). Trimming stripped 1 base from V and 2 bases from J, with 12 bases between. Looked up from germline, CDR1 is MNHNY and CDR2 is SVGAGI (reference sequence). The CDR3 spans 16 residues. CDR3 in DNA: TGTGCCAGCAGTTACTTGGGGGCGCGGGGCAATCAGCCCCAGCATTTT. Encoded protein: CASSYLGARGNQPQHF.

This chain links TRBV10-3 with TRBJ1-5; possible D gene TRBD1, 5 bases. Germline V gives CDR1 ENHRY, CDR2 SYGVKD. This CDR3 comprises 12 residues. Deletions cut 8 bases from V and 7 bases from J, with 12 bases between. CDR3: CAIGGGGQPQHF. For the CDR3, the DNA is TGTGCCATCGGCGGGGGTGGCCAGCCCCAGCATTTT.

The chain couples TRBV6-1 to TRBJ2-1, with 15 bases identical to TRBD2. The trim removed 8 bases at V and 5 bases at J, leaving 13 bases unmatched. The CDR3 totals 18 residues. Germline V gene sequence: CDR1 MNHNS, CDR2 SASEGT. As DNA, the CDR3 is TGTGCCAGCCGTAAAGGACTAGCGGGAGGGGCTGGAAACAATGAGCAGTTCTTC. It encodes CASRKGLAGGAGNNEQFF.

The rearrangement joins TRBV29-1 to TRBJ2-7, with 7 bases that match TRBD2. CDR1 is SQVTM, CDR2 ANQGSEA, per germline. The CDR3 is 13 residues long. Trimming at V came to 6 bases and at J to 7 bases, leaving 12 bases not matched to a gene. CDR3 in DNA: TGCAGCGTAACCAGCGGGGAGTCTAGGGAGCAGTACTTC. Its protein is CSVTSGESREQYF.

In nucleotides, the CDR3 is TGTGCCAGCAGCCAAACCCGCGGGGAAACCTTGAACACTGAAGCTTTCTTT. It yields the protein CASSQTRGETLNTEAFF. This rearrangement joins TRBV4-2 to TRBJ1-1; D ambiguous. This CDR3 comprises 17 residues. V lost 2 bases and J lost 0, with 16 bases in between. In germline, CDR1 is LGHNA, CDR2 YNFKEQ.

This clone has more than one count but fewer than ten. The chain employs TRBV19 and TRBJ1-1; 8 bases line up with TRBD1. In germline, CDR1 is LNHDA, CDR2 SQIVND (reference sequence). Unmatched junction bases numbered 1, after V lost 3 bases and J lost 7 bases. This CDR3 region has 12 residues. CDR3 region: CASSMTGDEAFF. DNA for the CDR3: TGTGCCAGTAGTATGACAGGGGATGAAGCTTTCTTT.

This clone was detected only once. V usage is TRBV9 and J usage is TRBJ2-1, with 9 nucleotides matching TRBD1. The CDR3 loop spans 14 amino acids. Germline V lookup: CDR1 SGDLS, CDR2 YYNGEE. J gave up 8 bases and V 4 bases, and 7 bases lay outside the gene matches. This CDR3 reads CASSTRTGVDEQFF. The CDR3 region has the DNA TGTGCCAGCAGCACCCGGACAGGGGTCGATGAGCAGTTCTTC.

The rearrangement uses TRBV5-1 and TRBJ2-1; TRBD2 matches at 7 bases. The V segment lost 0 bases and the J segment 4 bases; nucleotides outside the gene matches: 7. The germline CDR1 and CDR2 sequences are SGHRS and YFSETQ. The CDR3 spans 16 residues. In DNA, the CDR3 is TGCGCCAGCAGCTTGGCCGGCGGGAGTTTGTACAATGAGCAGTTCTTC. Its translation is CASSLAGGSLYNEQFF.

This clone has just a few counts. In nucleotides, the CDR3 is TGTGCCAGCAGCTTAGTACGAACTCCTCCCCAAGAGACCCAGTACTTC. This gives the protein CASSLVRTPPQETQYF. J is TRBJ2-5 and V is TRBV7-2; no definite D call. The CDR3 contains 16 residues. The V and J ends lost 1 base and 1 base respectively, with 13 bases between them. CDR1 and CDR2 from the germline V gene are SGHTA and FQGNSA.

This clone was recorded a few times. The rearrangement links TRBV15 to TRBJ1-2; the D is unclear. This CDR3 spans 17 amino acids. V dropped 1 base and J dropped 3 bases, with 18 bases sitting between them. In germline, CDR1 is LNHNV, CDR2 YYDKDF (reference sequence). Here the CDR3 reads CATSRVGGEEVDYGYTF. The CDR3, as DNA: TGTGCCACCAGCAGAGTTGGTGGCGAGGAGGTTGACTATGGCTACACCTTC.

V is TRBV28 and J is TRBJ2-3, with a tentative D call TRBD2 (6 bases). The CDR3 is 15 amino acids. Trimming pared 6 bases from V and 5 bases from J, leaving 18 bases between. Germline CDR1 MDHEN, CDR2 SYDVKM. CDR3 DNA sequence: TGTGCCAGCAGCCAGCCGGGAGCTTTTCAAGATACGCAGTATTTT. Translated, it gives CASSQPGAFQDTQYF.

DNA of the CDR3: TGTGCCAGCAGCTTAGCTGGTTGGAGGGGAGCAGCTAACTATGGCTACACCTTC. Its translation is CASSLAGWRGAANYGYTF. The chain employs TRBV11-2 and TRBJ1-2; a possible D gene is TRBD1 (5 bases). Between the trimmed V and J ends, which lost 1 base and 0 bases, there was a span of 18 bases. The length of the CDR3 is 18 residues. Per germline, CDR1 SGHAT and CDR2 FQNNGV.

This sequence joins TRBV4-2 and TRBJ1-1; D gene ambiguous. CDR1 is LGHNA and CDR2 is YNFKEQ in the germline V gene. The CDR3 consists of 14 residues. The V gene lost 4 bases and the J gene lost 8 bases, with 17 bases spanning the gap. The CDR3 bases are TGTGCCAGCAGCCGCCAGACCGTGGGAGGGGAAGCTTTCTTT. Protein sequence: CASSRQTVGGEAFF.